This T cell receptor (beta chain) was found in a study of shared clonotypes between healthy human individuals. General observations from the study: A small donor pool kept down the genetic and exposure-history diversity that was represented.

About this clone itself: Its antigen is still unknown.

CD45RO+ cells joined CCR7-negative CD45RA+ TemRA cells to form CD8 memory. V dropped 4 bases and J dropped 2; count of bases not matched to a gene: 7. This CDR3 is built from 16 residues. Germline CDR1 SGHTA, CDR2 FQGTGA. Generated by immunoSEQ multiplex PCR, the TCRdb table keeps only in-frame clones and is missing some. The sample contains approximately 640,000 clones, 90% of which appear only once. Input material: memory CD8+ T cells from PBMCs. Subset of the sample: CD45RO+ cells pooled with CCR7-negative TemRA cells. The rearrangement uses TRBV7-3 and TRBJ2-4, with 8 bases lining up with TRBD1. This TCR derives from a man between 18 and 29 years old in good health. Some clones in this sample may be carry-over from other donors' samples. The CDR3 is CASSSRQGSTKNIQYF. CDR3 bases: TGTGCCAGCAGCTCCAGACAGGGGAGTACCAAAAACATTCAGTACTTC.